This T cell receptor beta chain came from a study of blood T cell repertoires in COVID-19. Study-wide context: Material from acute and convalescent COVID-19 was sourced from the United States, Italy and Spain.

Per the study methods: Reference gene primer amplification in the assay estimated nucleated cell counts. TCRdb's table, derived via immunoSEQ multiplex PCR, lists solely in-frame clones and lacks some. From that table come the V and J calls and clone size; the DNA was used to work out D and trimming. Among around 150,000 clones, about 83% were seen once, and the ten largest hold 3% to 3.5%. The cohort comprised adults aged roughly 18 to 95 years residing in 20 to 30 US areas. Cohorts were based on clinical histories the participants reported. The CDR3 extends over 12 amino acids. The germline V and J ends were trimmed by 2 bases and 10 bases, with 6 bases remaining between them.

The chain employs TRBV12-3 or TRBV12-4 and TRBJ1-6; no definite D call. The sequencing sample was made of PBMCs or T cells enriched from blood (not recorded which). The source is a woman aged 45-59 years with acute COVID-19. The CDR3 DNA follows: TGTGCCAGCAGTTTAAGCTACTCACCCCTCCACTTT. Its translation is CASSLSYSPLHF.